A single sample is the source of the 22 T cell receptor beta chains below, sequenced in a study of CD8 T cells in ankylosing spondylitis. TCRdb reprocessed the 5' RACE reads via MiXCR and lists one record per CDR3 protein. The sample has around 130,000 distinct CDR3 sequences; 7% are singletons. The source material was blood, either unsorted or a sorted T cell fraction (not recorded which). All receptors derive from a male donor with ankylosing spondylitis or in good health (not recorded which).

Ten or more counts support this clonotype. The CDR3 loop is CASTLRRGGRTDTQYF. CDR3 DNA: TGTGCCAGCACTCTCAGGAGGGGGGGGCGCACAGATACGCAGTATTTT. The chain links TRBV12-3 or TRBV12-4 to TRBJ2-3; a possible D gene is TRBD2 (7 bases). The CDR3 spans 16 residues. Trimming shortened V by 7 bases and J by 1 base, and 18 bases separated the two germline ends.

This clonotype was seen ten or more times. The V and J genes are TRBV29-1 and TRBJ1-1, with TRBD1 matching over 7 bases. In germline, CDR1 is SQVTM, CDR2 ANQGSEA. The ends lost 6 bases at V and 1 base at J; junction bases unmatched: 17. This CDR3 has 17 amino acids. The CDR3 nucleotides are TGCAGCGTCGCCCTAGGACAGGACGAATTTGGGAACACTGAAGCTTTCTTT. Amino acids: CSVALGQDEFGNTEAFF.

This clonotype was seen repeatedly, ten times or more. The chain couples TRBV29-1 to TRBJ2-1, with TRBD1 matching 10 bases. The CDR3 spans 13 residues. Germline V CDR1 and CDR2: SQVTM, ANQGSEA. V was clipped by 7 bases and J by 6 bases; unmatched bases: 6. In DNA form, the CDR3 reads TGCAGCGGGGGACAGGGGCTTCTCAATGAGCAGTTCTTC. It codes for CSGGQGLLNEQFF.

Many counts were recorded for this clonotype. The V gene is TRBV5-5, the J gene TRBJ1-5; no definite D call. The germline gives CDR1 SGHKS, CDR2 YYEKEE (reference sequence). The CDR3 consists of 16 residues. V was shortened by 0 bases and J by 2 bases, with 12 bases between the two germline ends. The CDR3 DNA reads TGTGCCAGCAGCTTGGCCGCCCCGAGAGGCAATCAGCCCCAGCATTTT. It yields the protein CASSLAAPRGNQPQHF.

The chain joins TRBV2 to TRBJ2-1; TRBD2 agrees at 8 bases. Looked up from germline, CDR1 is SNHLY and CDR2 is FYNNEI. The CDR3 is 11 amino acids. The J segment lost 14 bases and the V segment lost 8 bases, leaving 8 bases of the junction unmatched. CDR3 sequence (DNA): TGTGCCAGCGGGCGGGAGGTTAAGAAGTTCTTC. This codes for CASGREVKKFF.

The V gene is TRBV5-5, the J gene TRBJ1-1, with a weak D call TRBD1 (6 bases). Trimming stripped 0 bases from V and 5 bases from J, with 14 bases between. The germline CDR1 and CDR2 sequences are SGHKS and YYEKEE (reference sequence). The length of the CDR3 is 15 residues. CDR3: CASSLAGAVGTEAFF. The CDR3 bases are TGTGCCAGCAGCTTGGCAGGGGCTGTGGGGACTGAAGCTTTCTTT.

The chain has TRBV20-1 and TRBJ2-7; D gene ambiguous. The CDR3 covers 13 residues. Germline values: CDR1 DFQATT, CDR2 SNEGSKA (reference sequence). Between the trimmed V and J ends, which lost 0 bases and 4 bases, there was a span of 10 bases. The CDR3 sequence is CSARDVREYEQYF. The CDR3 DNA follows: TGCAGTGCTAGAGATGTCAGAGAATACGAGCAGTACTTC.

In this sample, this clonotype turned up many times. The chain combines TRBV7-2 with TRBJ2-7, with D perhaps given as TRBD1 or TRBD2 (7 bases each). CDR3 length: 14 residues. V gave up 6 bases and J gave up 3 bases, with 15 bases separating them. Germline CDR1 and CDR2: SGHTA and FQGNSA. The CDR3 region has the DNA TGTGCCAGCAGTTCCAGGGGGGGGTACTACGAGCAGTACTTC. It yields the protein CASSSRGGYYEQYF. Full variable domain (outside the CDR3, taken from reference TRBV7-2 and TRBJ2-7): GAGVSQSPSNKVTEKGKDVELRCDPISGHTALYWYRQSLGQGLEFLIYFQGNSAPDKSGLPSDRFSAERTGGSVSTLTIQRTQQEDSAVYLCASSSRGGYYEQYFGPGTRLTVT.

The table lists this clonotype with many counts. The rearrangement uses TRBV5-1 and TRBJ2-2; TRBD2 matches at 7 bases. The germline gives CDR1 SGHRS, CDR2 YFSETQ. V shed 5 bases and J 5 bases; nucleotides not matched to a gene: 6. The CDR3 extends over 14 amino acids. The CDR3 is CASRGLGRTGELFF. The DNA of the CDR3 is TGCGCCAGCAGAGGACTAGGGCGAACCGGGGAGCTGTTTTTT.

The table lists this clonotype with many counts. CDR3 in DNA: TGTGCCAGCATAGCGGGAGGCACCAGTGAGCAGTTCTTC. Protein sequence: CASIAGGTSEQFF. This chain links TRBV7-9 with TRBJ2-1; 10 bases line up with TRBD2. V lost 7 bases, J lost 9 bases, and 6 bases stayed unmatched. Germline-derived CDR1 and CDR2 are SEHNR and FQNEAQ (reference sequence). The CDR3 totals 13 residues.

This clonotype was seen repeatedly, ten times or more. The chain uses TRBV29-1 and TRBJ2-7, with 10 bases aligning to TRBD2. Germline CDR1 reads SQVTM; CDR2 reads ANQGSEA. The CDR3 loop spans 15 amino acids. With V trimmed by 6 bases and J by 5 bases, 13 bases remained unmatched. The CDR3 DNA sequence: TGCAGCGTCGTCCCTGCTAGCGGGAGTACCGACGAGCAGTACTTC. Translating it yields CSVVPASGSTDEQYF.

This clonotype has at least ten counts. The chain uses TRBV4-1 and TRBJ1-5; weak D call: TRBD1 (6 bases). Germline assignment: CDR1 MGHRA and CDR2 YSYEKL. The CDR3 has 16 residues. The ends were cut back, 1 base at V and 3 bases at J, with 13 bases in the middle. CDR3 sequence reads: CASSQVGAGDNQPQHF. The CDR3, as DNA: TGCGCCAGCAGCCAAGTTGGAGCAGGGGACAATCAGCCCCAGCATTTT.

This clonotype occurred many times. This chain links TRBV7-2 with TRBJ2-1; TRBD2 agrees at 12 bases. CDR3 length equals 16 residues. Germline V gives CDR1 SGHTA, CDR2 FQGNSA. V lost 5 bases and J lost 10; bases outside the gene matches: 12. The CDR3 loop reads CASSPWLAGGLGEQFF. The DNA for the CDR3 is TGTGCCAGCAGCCCCTGGCTAGCGGGGGGGTTAGGAGAGCAGTTCTTC. Together with reference TRBV7-2 and TRBJ2-1, the CDR3 gives the full variable domain: GAGVSQSPSNKVTEKGKDVELRCDPISGHTALYWYRQSLGQGLEFLIYFQGNSAPDKSGLPSDRFSAERTGGSVSTLTIQRTQQEDSAVYLCASSPWLAGGLGEQFFGPGTRLTVL.

This clonotype was seen a few times. The gene calls are TRBV7-9 and TRBJ2-1; the D is unclear. The germline V gene has CDR1 SEHNR and CDR2 FQNEAQ (reference sequence). The CDR3 consists of 11 residues. The V and J ends lost 7 bases and 9 bases respectively, with 10 bases between them. CDR3 in DNA: TGTGCCAGCAATCATCCGTCTGAGCAGTTCTTC. It specifies CASNHPSEQFF.

This clonotype was counted many times. V gene TRBV12-3 or TRBV12-4 combines with J gene TRBJ2-3; a weak D match, TRBD1 (5 bases). The CDR3 contains 16 residues. V was trimmed by 3 bases and J by 6 bases, leaving 19 bases between them. This CDR3 is CASSLPAGYGRDTQYF. The DNA of the CDR3 is TGTGCCAGCAGTTTGCCGGCAGGGTATGGGCGGGATACGCAGTATTTT.

Ten or more counts support this clonotype. J is TRBJ2-6 and V is TRBV5-1; no definite D call. Germline loops: CDR1 SGHRS, CDR2 YFSETQ. CDR3 length: 16 residues. With 0 bases removed from V and 0 bases from J, the gap between germline ends came to 7 bases. The CDR3 nucleotides read TGCGCCAGCAGCTTGGAGGGAAGCTCTGGGGCCAACGTCCTGACTTTC. Amino acid sequence: CASSLEGSSGANVLTF.

At least ten counts were recorded for this clonotype. The junction and the germline gene differ at one end; a read error may be behind it. In DNA, the CDR3 is TGTGCCAGCGGTGAGGGCAATCAGCCCCAGCATTTT. Translating it yields CASGEGNQPQHF. The chain has TRBV2 and TRBJ1-5; D is uncertain. The CDR3 is made up of 12 amino acids. The germline CDR1 and CDR2 sequences are SNHLY and FYNNEI. The full variable domain, completed using reference TRBV2 and TRBJ1-5, is EPEVTQTPSHQVTQMGQEVILRCVPISNHLYFYWYRQILGQKVEFLVSFYNNEISEKSEIFDDQFSVERPDGSNFTLKIRSTKLEDSAMYFCASGEGNQPQHFGDGTRLSIL.

This clonotype was seen at least ten times. In this CDR3 the conserved last residue, phenylalanine or tryptophan, is missing, so a read error is likely. It is unclear where the CDR3 begins or ends on the DNA, so no DNA is shown, and the CDR3 is as TCRdb lists it. This chain connects TRBV2 to TRBJ1-2; no check of the table's D call, TRBD1, against the DNA was made. Both ends counted, the CDR3 spans 11 residues. Per germline, CDR1 SNHLY and CDR2 FYNNEI. This CDR3 reads CASSEARDPAV.

The sample holds many counts of this clonotype. The V and J genes are TRBV15 and TRBJ1-1, with D hard to call. CDR3 length: 16 amino acids. V dropped 0 bases and J dropped 0 bases, with 11 bases sitting between them. The germline CDR1 and CDR2 sequences are LNHNV and YYDKDF (reference sequence). The CDR3 region is CATSRDARRLNTEAFF. For the CDR3, the DNA is TGTGCCACCAGCAGAGATGCCAGACGGTTGAACACTGAAGCTTTCTTT.

V is TRBV18 and J is TRBJ2-7; TRBD1 matches 9 bases. Germline CDR1 reads KGHSH; CDR2 reads LQKENI. The V segment lost 6 bases and the J segment 4 bases; nucleotides outside the gene matches: 4. The CDR3 has 13 residues. CDR3 region: CASSSGTGYEQYF. The CDR3 coding sequence is TGTGCCAGCTCGTCCGGGACAGGGTACGAGCAGTACTTC. Full variable domain (outside the CDR3, taken from reference TRBV18 and TRBJ2-7): NAGVMQNPRHLVRRRGQEARLRCSPMKGHSHVYWYRQLPEEGLKFMVYLQKENIIDESGMPKERFSAEFPKEGPSILRIQQVVRGDSAAYFCASSSGTGYEQYFGPGTRLTVT.

This rearrangement joins TRBV7-3 to TRBJ2-7; TRBD2 matches 16 bases. The germline gives CDR1 SGHTA, CDR2 FQGTGA. The J segment lost 4 bases and the V segment lost 1 base, leaving 16 bases of the junction unmatched. The CDR3 sequence is 21 residues long. The CDR3 spells CASSLKTVPGLAGGPGYEQYF. The CDR3 DNA reads TGTGCCAGCAGCTTAAAGACAGTTCCGGGACTAGCGGGAGGGCCTGGGTACGAGCAGTACTTC.

This clonotype has a count of ten or more. This chain connects TRBV20-1 to TRBJ2-7; 10 bases are shared with TRBD1. J was trimmed by 0 bases and V by 2 bases; bases with no gene match: 10. Germline V CDR1 and CDR2: DFQATT, SNEGSKA (reference sequence). The CDR3 has 17 residues. The CDR3 DNA is TGCAGTGCTAGATGGGACAGGGGAGGAATGCGCTCCTACGAGCAGTACTTC. Its translation: CSARWDRGGMRSYEQYF.